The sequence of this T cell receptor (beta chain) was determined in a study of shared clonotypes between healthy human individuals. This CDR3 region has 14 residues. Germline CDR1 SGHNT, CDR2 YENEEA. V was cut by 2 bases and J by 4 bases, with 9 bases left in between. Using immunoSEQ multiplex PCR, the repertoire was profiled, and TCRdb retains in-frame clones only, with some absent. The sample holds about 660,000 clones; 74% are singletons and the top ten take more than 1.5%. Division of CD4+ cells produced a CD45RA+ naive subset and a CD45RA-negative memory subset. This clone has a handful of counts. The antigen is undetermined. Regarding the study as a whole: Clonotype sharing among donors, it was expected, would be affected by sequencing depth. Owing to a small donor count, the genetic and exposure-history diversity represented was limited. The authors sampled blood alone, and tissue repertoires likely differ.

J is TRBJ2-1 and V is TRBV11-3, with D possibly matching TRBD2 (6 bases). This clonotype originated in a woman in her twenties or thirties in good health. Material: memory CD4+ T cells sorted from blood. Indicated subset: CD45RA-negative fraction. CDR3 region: CASSLTGEYNEQFF. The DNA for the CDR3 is TGTGCCAGCAGCTTAACGGGAGAGTACAATGAGCAGTTCTTC.